This T cell receptor beta chain is from a study of vaccination effects on CD4 cells after COVID-19. In regard to this clone: The antigen remains unidentified.

The CDR3 covers 19 residues. Deletions cut 5 bases from V and 1 base from J, with 27 bases between. CDR1 and CDR2 (germline): SEHNR, FQNEAQ (reference sequence). Here immunoSEQ multiplex PCR was the method, and the copy in TCRdb shows in-frame clones only, minus some. The sample lists 25,000 to 35,000 clones, about two thirds seen once, with approximately 30% in the top ten. Sequencing in the ViraFEST assay came after antigen-specific CD4+ T cells had been expanded with viral peptide pools, which were used to stimulate PBMC. CD4+ T cells were isolated after 10 days of culture. SARS-CoV-2 infection was confirmed by PCR in the person between March and December 2020. Researchers reported culturing 1.5 million to 2 million PBMC in each well, adding 8 to 10 IU/ml IL-2 and around 10 ug/ml peptides. At days 3 and 7, half of the medium was exchanged for IL-2 medium.

This material consisted of CD4+ T cells from PBMCs cultured with a peptide pool, taken before COVID-19 vaccination. The receptor was isolated from a human donor who had a prior SARS-CoV-2 infection. The chain has TRBV7-9 and TRBJ2-7; D ambiguous. CDR3 residues: CASSPTAIHDGRTSYEQYF. Here the CDR3 DNA reads TGTGCCAGCAGCCCTACCGCGATTCACGACGGACGTACTTCCTACGAGCAGTACTTC. The full variable domain, in which reference TRBV7-9 and TRBJ2-7 provide the parts outside the CDR3, is DTGVSQNPRHKITKRGQNVTFRCDPISEHNRLYWYRQTLGQGPEFLTYFQNEAQLEKSRLLSDRFSAERPKGSFSTLEIQRTEQGDSAMYLCASSPTAIHDGRTSYEQYFGPGTRLTVT.